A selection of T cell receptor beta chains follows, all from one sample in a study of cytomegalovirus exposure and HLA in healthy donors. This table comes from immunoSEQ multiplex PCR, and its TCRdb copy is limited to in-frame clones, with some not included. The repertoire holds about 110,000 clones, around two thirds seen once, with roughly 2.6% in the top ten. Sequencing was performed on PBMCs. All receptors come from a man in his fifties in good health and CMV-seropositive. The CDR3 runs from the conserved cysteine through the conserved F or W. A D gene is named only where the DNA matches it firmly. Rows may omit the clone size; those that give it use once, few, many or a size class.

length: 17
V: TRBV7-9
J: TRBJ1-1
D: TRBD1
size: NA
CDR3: CASSFGGPRGLTTEAFF
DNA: TGTGCCAGCAGCTTTGGGGGGCCGAGGGGGCTGACCACTGAAGCTTTCTTT

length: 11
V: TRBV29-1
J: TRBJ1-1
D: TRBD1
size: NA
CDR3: CSVGQGTEAFF
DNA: TGCAGCGTGGGACAGGGAACTGAAGCTTTCTTT

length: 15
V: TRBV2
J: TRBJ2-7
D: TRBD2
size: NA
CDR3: CASSTGGSVSYEQYF
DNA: TGTGCCAGCTCCACAGGCGGGAGCGTTTCCTACGAGCAGTACTTC

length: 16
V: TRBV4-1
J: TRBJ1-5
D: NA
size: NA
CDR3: CASSQDERLRVQPQHF
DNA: TGCGCCAGCAGCCAAGATGAGAGGCTTCGGGTTCAGCCCCAGCATTTT

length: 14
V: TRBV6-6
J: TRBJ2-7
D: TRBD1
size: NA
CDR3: CASSSRQGVNEQYF
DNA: TGTGCCAGCAGTTCTCGACAGGGGGTTAACGAGCAGTACTTC

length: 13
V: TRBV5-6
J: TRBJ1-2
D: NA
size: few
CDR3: CASSRDDRDGYTF
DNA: TGTGCCAGCAGCCGAGACGACAGAGATGGCTACACCTTC

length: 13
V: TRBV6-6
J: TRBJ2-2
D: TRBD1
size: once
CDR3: CASSPGTDGELFF
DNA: TGTGCCAGCAGTCCCGGGACAGACGGGGAGCTGTTTTTT

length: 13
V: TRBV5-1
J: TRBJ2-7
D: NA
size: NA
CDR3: CASSLSTSYEQYF
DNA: TGCGCCAGCAGCTTATCCACTAGCTACGAGCAGTACTTC

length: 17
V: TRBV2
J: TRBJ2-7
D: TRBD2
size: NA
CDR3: CAGSGPLFSGRAYEQYF
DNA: TGTGCCGGCAGTGGCCCCCTCTTCAGCGGGAGGGCTTACGAGCAGTACTTC

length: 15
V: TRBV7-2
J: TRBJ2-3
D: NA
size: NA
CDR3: CASSLEGWSTDTQYF
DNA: TGTGCCAGCAGCTTAGAGGGGTGGAGCACAGATACGCAGTATTTT

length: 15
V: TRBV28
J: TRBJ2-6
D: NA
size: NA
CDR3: CASSLEGAGANVLTF
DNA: TGTGCCAGCAGTTTAGAGGGGGCTGGGGCCAACGTCCTGACTTTC

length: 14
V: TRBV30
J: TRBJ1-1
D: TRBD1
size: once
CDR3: CAWSAGRGLGEAFF
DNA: TGTGCCTGGAGTGCCGGAAGGGGGCTCGGGGAAGCTTTCTTT

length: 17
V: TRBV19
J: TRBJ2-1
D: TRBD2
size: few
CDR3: CASSIGSGGAGYNEQFF
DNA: TGTGCCAGTAGTATAGGTAGCGGGGGGGCGGGTTACAATGAGCAGTTCTTC

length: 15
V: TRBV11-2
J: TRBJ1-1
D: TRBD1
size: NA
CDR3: CASSLGRGRNTEAFF
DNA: TGTGCCAGCAGCTTAGGCAGGGGGAGGAACACTGAAGCTTTCTTT

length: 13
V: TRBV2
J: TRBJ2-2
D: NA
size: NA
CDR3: CASVGGYTGELFF
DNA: TGTGCCAGCGTGGGGGGATACACCGGGGAGCTGTTTTTT

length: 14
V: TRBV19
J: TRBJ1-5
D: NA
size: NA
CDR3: CASSGEGGRQPQHF
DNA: TGTGCCAGTAGTGGGGAGGGGGGCCGGCAGCCCCAGCATTTT

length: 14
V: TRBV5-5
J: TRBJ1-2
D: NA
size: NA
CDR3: CASSLVALDYGYTF
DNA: TGTGCCAGCAGCTTGGTAGCACTAGACTATGGCTACACCTTC

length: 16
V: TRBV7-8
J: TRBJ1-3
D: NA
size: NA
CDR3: CASSLAVQNSGNTIYF
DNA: TGTGCCAGCAGCTTAGCAGTTCAGAACTCTGGAAACACCATATATTTT

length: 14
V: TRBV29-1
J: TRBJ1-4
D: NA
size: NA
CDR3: CSVEEGRGNEKLFF
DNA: TGCAGCGTTGAAGAGGGGAGGGGTAATGAAAAACTGTTTTTT

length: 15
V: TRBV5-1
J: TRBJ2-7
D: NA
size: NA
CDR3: CASSLNSGSSYEQYF
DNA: TGCGCCAGCAGCTTGAATAGCGGTTCTTCCTACGAGCAGTACTTC

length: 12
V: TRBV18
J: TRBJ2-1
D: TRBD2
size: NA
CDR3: CASSPTSGSWFF
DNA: TGTGCCAGCTCTCCGACTAGCGGGAGTTGGTTCTTC

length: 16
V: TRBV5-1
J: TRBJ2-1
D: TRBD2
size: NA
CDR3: CASSFSGESSYNEQFF
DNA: TGTGCCAGCAGTTTTAGCGGGGAGAGCTCCTACAATGAGCAGTTCTTC

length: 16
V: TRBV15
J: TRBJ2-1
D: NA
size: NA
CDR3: CATSRDVGSSYNEQFF
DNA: TGTGCCACCAGCAGAGATGTCGGGAGCTCCTACAATGAGCAGTTCTTC

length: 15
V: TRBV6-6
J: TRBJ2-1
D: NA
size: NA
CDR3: CASSYSPPQGTGQFF
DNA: TGTGCCAGCAGTTACTCGCCGCCCCAGGGCACTGGGCAGTTCTTC

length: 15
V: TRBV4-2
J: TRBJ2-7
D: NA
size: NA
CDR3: CASSQEEASYYEQYF
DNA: TGTGCCAGCAGCCAAGAGGAGGCATCCTACTACGAGCAGTACTTC

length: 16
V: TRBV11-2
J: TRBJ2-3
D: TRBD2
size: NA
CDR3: CASSAMTSGYTDTQYF
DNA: TGTGCCAGCAGCGCGATGACTAGCGGCTACACAGATACGCAGTATTTT

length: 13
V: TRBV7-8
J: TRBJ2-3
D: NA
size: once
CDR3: CASSFREGDTQYF
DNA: TGTGCCAGCAGCTTCCGAGAGGGAGATACGCAGTATTTT

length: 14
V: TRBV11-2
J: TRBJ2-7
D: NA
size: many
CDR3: CASSRSDSPGEQYF
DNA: TGTGCCAGCAGCCGCAGCGACTCGCCGGGCGAGCAGTACTTC

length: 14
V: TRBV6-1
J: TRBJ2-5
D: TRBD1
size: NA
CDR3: CASNGQGDQETQYF
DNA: TGTGCCAGCAACGGACAGGGGGACCAAGAGACCCAGTACTTC

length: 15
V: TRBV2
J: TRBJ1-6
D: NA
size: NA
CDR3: CASSERGRDNSPLHF
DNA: TGTGCCAGCAGTGAACGAGGCAGGGATAATTCACCCCTCCACTTT

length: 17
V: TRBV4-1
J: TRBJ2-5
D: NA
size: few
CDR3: CASSQDLGGGIGETQYF
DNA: TGCGCCAGCAGCCAAGATTTGGGGGGGGGCATCGGGGAGACCCAGTACTTC

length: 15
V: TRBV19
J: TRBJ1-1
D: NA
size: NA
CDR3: CASSIGGNLNTEAFF
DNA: TGTGCCAGTAGTATAGGCGGGAACTTGAACACTGAAGCTTTCTTT

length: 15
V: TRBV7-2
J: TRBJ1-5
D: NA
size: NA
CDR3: CASSPGRGGNQPQHF
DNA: TGTGCCAGCAGTCCAGGGAGGGGAGGCAATCAGCCCCAGCATTTT

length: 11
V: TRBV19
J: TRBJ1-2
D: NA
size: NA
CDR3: CASSLELGYTF
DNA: TGTGCCAGTTCACTCGAACTGGGCTACACCTTC

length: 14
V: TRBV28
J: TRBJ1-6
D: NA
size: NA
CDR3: CASTPTERNSPLHF
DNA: TGTGCCAGCACCCCGACAGAGCGAAATTCACCCCTCCACTTT

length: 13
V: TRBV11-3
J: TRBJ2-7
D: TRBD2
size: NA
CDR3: CASSLIAGAEQYF
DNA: TGTGCCAGCAGCTTAATAGCGGGAGCCGAGCAGTACTTC

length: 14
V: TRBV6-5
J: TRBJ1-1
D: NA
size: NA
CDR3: CASALGPPRAEAFF
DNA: TGTGCCAGCGCCCTGGGGCCCCCCCGGGCTGAAGCTTTCTTT

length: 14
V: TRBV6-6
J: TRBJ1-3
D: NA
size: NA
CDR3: CASSYGRAGNTIYF
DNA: TGTGCCAGCAGTTACGGCAGGGCTGGAAACACCATATATTTT

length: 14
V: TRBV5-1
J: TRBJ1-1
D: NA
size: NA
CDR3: CASSSGGPNTEAFF
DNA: TGCGCCAGCAGCTCCGGAGGTCCCAACACTGAAGCTTTCTTT

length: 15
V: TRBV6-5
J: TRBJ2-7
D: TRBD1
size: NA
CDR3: CASSRQGVPRSAEYF
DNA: TGTGCCAGCAGCCGACAGGGGGTTCCCCGTAGCGCCGAGTACTTC

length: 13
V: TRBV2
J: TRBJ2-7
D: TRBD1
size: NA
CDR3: CASNDRASYEQYF
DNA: TGTGCCAGCAACGACAGGGCCTCCTACGAGCAGTACTTC

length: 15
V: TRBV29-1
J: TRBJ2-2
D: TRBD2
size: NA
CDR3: CSVEGEGTARGELFF
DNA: TGCAGCGTTGAAGGGGAGGGGACCGCGCGGGGGGAGCTGTTTTTT

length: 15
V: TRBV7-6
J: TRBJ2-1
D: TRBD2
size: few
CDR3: CASSPGLAGGLEQFF
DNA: TGTGCCAGCAGCCCCGGACTAGCGGGGGGGCTTGAGCAGTTCTTC

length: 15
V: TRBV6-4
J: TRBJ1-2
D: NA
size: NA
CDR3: CASSSTPNSLYGYTF
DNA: TGTGCCAGCTCCTCAACCCCCAACTCCCTCTATGGCTACACCTTC

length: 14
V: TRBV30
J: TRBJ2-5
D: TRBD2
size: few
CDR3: CAWRVAGGGETQYF
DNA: TGTGCCTGGAGAGTAGCGGGAGGCGGGGAGACCCAGTACTTC

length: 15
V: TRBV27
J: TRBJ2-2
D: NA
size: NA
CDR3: CASSLVGGRGGELFF
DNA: TGTGCCAGCAGTTTAGTGGGGGGGCGCGGCGGGGAGCTGTTTTTT

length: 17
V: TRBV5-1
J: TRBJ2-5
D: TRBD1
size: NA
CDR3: CASSLGQGAQFGETQYF
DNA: TGCGCCAGCAGCTTAGGACAGGGGGCTCAGTTCGGGGAGACCCAGTACTTC

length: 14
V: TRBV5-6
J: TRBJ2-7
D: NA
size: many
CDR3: CASSQQGAPYEQYF
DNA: TGTGCCAGCAGCCAACAGGGAGCCCCCTACGAGCAGTACTTC

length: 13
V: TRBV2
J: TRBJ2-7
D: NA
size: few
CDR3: CASSEGSFGGQYF
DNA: TGTGCCAGCAGTGAAGGATCGTTCGGGGGGCAGTACTTC

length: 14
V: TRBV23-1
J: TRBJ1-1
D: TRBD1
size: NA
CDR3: CADTDRVRNTEAFF
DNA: TGCGCCGACACCGACAGGGTTCGGAACACTGAAGCTTTCTTT

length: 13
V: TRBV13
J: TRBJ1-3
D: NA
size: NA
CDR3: CASSQNRGNTIYF
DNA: TGTGCCAGCAGCCAGAACAGGGGAAACACCATATATTTT

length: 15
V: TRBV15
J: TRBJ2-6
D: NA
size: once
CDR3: CATSSGSSGANVLTF
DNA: TGTGCCACCAGCAGTGGTAGCTCTGGGGCCAACGTCCTGACTTTC

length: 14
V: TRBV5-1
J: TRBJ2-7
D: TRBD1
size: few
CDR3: CASSSGQSSYEQYF
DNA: TGCGCCAGCAGCTCGGGACAGTCCTCCTACGAGCAGTACTTC

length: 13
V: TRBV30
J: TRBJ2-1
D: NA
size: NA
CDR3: CARSVNSYNEQFF
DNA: TGTGCCCGTAGCGTCAACTCCTACAATGAGCAGTTCTTC

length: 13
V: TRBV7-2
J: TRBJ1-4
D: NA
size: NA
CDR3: CASSLARGEKLFF
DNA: TGTGCCAGCAGCTTAGCTCGAGGTGAAAAACTGTTTTTT

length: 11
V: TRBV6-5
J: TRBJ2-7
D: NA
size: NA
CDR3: CASTFSYEQYF
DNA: TGTGCCAGCACGTTCTCCTACGAGCAGTACTTC

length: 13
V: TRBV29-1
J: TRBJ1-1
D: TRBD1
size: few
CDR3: CSVDRGRSTEAFF
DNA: TGCAGCGTTGACAGGGGGCGAAGCACTGAAGCTTTCTTT